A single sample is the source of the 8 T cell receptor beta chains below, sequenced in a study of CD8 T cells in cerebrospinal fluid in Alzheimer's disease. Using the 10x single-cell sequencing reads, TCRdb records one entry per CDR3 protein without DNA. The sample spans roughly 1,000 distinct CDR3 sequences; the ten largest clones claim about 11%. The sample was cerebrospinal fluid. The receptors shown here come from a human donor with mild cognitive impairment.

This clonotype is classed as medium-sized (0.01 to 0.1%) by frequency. The CDR3 spells CASANRGNEQFF. The chain carries TRBV7-2 and TRBJ2-1; TCRdb lists TRBD1, though no DNA is available to test this call. Looked up from germline, CDR1 is SGHTA and CDR2 is FQGNSA. The CDR3 is 12 residues long.

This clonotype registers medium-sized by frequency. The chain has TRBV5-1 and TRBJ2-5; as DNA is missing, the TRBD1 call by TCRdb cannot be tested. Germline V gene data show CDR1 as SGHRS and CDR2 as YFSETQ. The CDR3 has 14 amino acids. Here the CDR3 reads CASSPGQGGETQYF.

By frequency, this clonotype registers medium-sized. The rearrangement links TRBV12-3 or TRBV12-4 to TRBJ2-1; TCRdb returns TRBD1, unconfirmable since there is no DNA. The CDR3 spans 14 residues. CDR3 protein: CASRTDGRYNEQFF.

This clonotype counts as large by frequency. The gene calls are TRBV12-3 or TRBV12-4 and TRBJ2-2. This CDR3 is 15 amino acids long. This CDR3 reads CASSLMGANTGELFF.

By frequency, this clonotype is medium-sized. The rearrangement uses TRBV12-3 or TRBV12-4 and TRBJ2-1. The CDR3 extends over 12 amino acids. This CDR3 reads CASSLAANEQFF.

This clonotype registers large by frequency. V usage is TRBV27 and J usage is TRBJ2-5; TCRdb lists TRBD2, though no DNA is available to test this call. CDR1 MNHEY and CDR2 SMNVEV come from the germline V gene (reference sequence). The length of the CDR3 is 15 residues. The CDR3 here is CASSPSGGYTETQYF.

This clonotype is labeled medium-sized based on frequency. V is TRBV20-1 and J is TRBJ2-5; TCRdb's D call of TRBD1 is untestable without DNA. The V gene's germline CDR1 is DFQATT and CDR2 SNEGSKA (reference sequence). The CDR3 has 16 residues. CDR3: CSAGIASGGAQETQYF.

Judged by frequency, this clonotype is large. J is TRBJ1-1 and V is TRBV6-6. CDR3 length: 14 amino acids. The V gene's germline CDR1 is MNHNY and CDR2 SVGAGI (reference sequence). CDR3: CASRLQVPNTEAFF.